This passage covers 13 T cell receptor beta chains from one sample sequenced in a study of post-analysis software for immune sequencing data (dated by TCRdb to about 2015). The investigation overall reported the following: A few TRBV segments, including TRBV5-6, TRBV5-1 and TRBV20-1, were significantly more frequent in patients than controls.

Receptor amplification or capture employed PCR. Instrument used: Illumina HiSeq 2500. To reduce PCR and sequencing biases, unique molecular identifiers were incorporated into the TCR beta cDNA libraries. TCRdb redid the processing of the public reads, applying fastp at Q25 and MiXCR, and retained in-frame beta chains. For every CDR3 protein sequence, its rows merge into one entry that carries the most common genes and DNA. The sample table shows around 770,000 distinct CDR3 sequences, and 46% are seen once. The ten largest clonotypes hold roughly 4.4% of the sample. Antigen specificity for these receptors is unknown. Sequencing was carried out using blood. Receptors were obtained from a girl between 5 and 17 years old with multiple sclerosis.

The J gene is TRBJ2-1, the V gene TRBV6-1, with D perhaps assigned TRBD1 or TRBD2 (5 bases each). This CDR3 comprises 16 residues. Trimming removed 5 bases from V and 2 bases from J, with 16 bases in between. Germline V gives CDR1 MNHNS, CDR2 SASEGT. The CDR3 DNA sequence: TGTGCCAGCAGTCGGACGGGGACCCCGACCTACAATGAGCAGTTCTTC. Residues: CASSRTGTPTYNEQFF.

This clonotype occurred many times. V and J are TRBV7-9 and TRBJ1-2, with D possibly TRBD1 on 5 matching bases. This CDR3 comprises 13 residues. V was clipped by 5 bases and J by 4 bases, with 11 bases between them. The V gene's germline CDR1 is SEHNR and CDR2 FQNEAQ (reference sequence). The CDR3 loop reads CASSRTGFYGYTF. In DNA form, the CDR3 reads TGTGCCAGCAGCCGAACAGGATTCTATGGCTACACCTTC.

The gene calls are TRBV9 and TRBJ2-7; unclear D gene. Germline-derived CDR1 and CDR2 are SGDLS and YYNGEE. This CDR3 spans 17 amino acids. Trimming took off 4 bases at V and 0 bases at J, with 20 bases between the two ends. CDR3 sequence reads: CASSSNPTEKSSYEQYF. The CDR3, as DNA: TGTGCCAGCAGCTCGAACCCGACCGAGAAAAGCTCCTACGAGCAGTACTTC.

CDR3 loop: CASTYRYEQYF. In nucleotides, the CDR3 is TGTGCCAGCACTTACCGCTACGAGCAGTACTTC. The chain joins TRBV28 to TRBJ2-7, with D hard to call. Germline CDR1 MDHEN, CDR2 SYDVKM. The V end was cut by 7 bases, the J end by 3 bases, with 7 bases between. The CDR3 totals 11 residues.

For this clonotype: The junction departs from germline at one end; a sequencing error may be responsible. The rearrangement joins TRBV12-3 or TRBV12-4 to TRBJ2-5; D call uncertain. This CDR3 contains 13 residues. In nucleotides, the CDR3 is TGTGCCAGCAATTTAGTTTCGTGGGTGACCCAGTACTTC. It specifies CASNLVSWVTQYF.

This chain joins TRBV6-2 or TRBV6-3 and TRBJ2-4; the D gene is possibly TRBD1 (5 bases). Between the trimmed V and J ends, which lost 5 bases and 9 bases, there was a span of 11 bases. Per the germline V gene, CDR1 is MNHEY and CDR2 is SVGEGT. The CDR3 contains 12 residues. CDR3 nucleotide sequence: TGTGCCAGCAGTGATCAGGGCGGCATTCAGTACTTC. Protein product: CASSDQGGIQYF.

In its sample, this clonotype was seen a few times. The V call is TRBV7-2, the J call TRBJ2-5, with 8 bases fitting TRBD1. The CDR3 is 15 residues long. The junction had 6 bases not matched to a gene; V was cut back by 1 base and J by 5 bases. Germline V gene data show CDR1 as SGHTA and CDR2 as FQGNSA. The CDR3 bases are TGTGCCAGCAGCTTAGTCCCGAGGACAGGGGAGACCCAGTACTTC. Residues: CASSLVPRTGETQYF.

This chain joins TRBV5-1 and TRBJ2-3; D is undetermined. From germline, CDR1 is SGHRS and CDR2 YFSETQ. This CDR3 spans 15 amino acids. Deletions cut 2 bases from V and 2 bases from J, with 12 bases between. The CDR3 spells CASSFHLETTDTQYF. As DNA, the CDR3 is TGCGCCAGCAGCTTCCATCTTGAAACCACAGATACGCAGTATTTT.

The chain has TRBV11-3 and TRBJ2-3; D remains unclear. This CDR3 comprises 15 residues. Germline-derived CDR1 and CDR2 are SGHNT and YENEEA. Trimming pared 6 bases from V and 1 base from J, leaving 14 bases between. CDR3: CASSGPSEGTDTQYF. DNA for the CDR3: TGTGCCAGCAGTGGACCGTCGGAAGGCACAGATACGCAGTATTTT.

V gene TRBV5-1 combines with J gene TRBJ2-7; a weak D match, TRBD1 (6 bases). The CDR3 runs 13 residues. V shed 2 bases and J shed 2 bases, with 8 bases lying between them. Germline V gene lookup returns CDR1 SGHRS and CDR2 YFSETQ. CDR3 DNA sequence: TGCGCCAGCAGCTTTGACAGGACCTACGAGCAGTACTTC. Residues: CASSFDRTYEQYF.

V and J are TRBV5-1 and TRBJ2-3, with 7 bases aligning to TRBD2. The CDR3 runs to 16 residues. V was clipped by 4 bases and J by 6 bases; unmatched bases: 14. Germline loops: CDR1 SGHRS, CDR2 YFSETQ. DNA for the CDR3: TGCGCCAGCAGCCCAGGACTAGTGGGAATTGGGGATACGCAGTATTTT. Its translation is CASSPGLVGIGDTQYF.

The chain recombines TRBV20-1 with TRBJ2-1; tentative D call: TRBD2 (7 bases). This CDR3 has 14 residues. The germline V and J ends were trimmed by 6 bases and 7 bases, with 19 bases remaining between them. Germline V lookup: CDR1 DFQATT, CDR2 SNEGSKA (reference sequence). Here the CDR3 reads CSARTGGLGNEQFF. In DNA form, the CDR3 reads TGCAGTGCCCGTACGGGGGGCTTGGGGAATGAGCAGTTCTTC.

This chain joins TRBV5-1 and TRBJ2-2; D is perhaps TRBD1 (7 bases). CDR3 size: 15 residues. V was pared by 2 bases and J by 3 bases, with 11 bases between. Germline V gene lookup returns CDR1 SGHRS and CDR2 YFSETQ. Here the CDR3 DNA reads TGCGCCAGCAGCTTAAGCAGGGGGGACACCGGGGAGCTGTTTTTT. It encodes CASSLSRGDTGELFF. Based on the CDR3 plus reference TRBV5-1 and TRBJ2-2, the full variable domain is KAGVTQTPRYLIKTRGQQVTLSCSPISGHRSVSWYQQTPGQGLQFLFEYFSETQRNKGNFPGRFSGRQFSNSRSEMNVSTLELGDSALYLCASSLSRGDTGELFFGEGSRLTVL.